The entry below describes one T cell receptor beta chain. This sample is part of a study of cytomegalovirus exposure and HLA in healthy donors. PCR employed 60 Vbeta and 13 Jbeta primers. The table came from immunoSEQ multiplex PCR; TCRdb's copy has only in-frame clones and leaves some out. The sample has some 140,000 clones; roughly 80% are singletons. The V and J ends lost 6 bases and 5 bases, in that order; junction bases with no gene match: 6. The CDR3 has 14 residues. The germline V gene has CDR1 SGHAT and CDR2 FQNNGV. The sequenced material came from PBMCs. The receptor's source is a man aged 18 to 30 in good health and CMV-seronegative. The V call is TRBV11-2, the J call TRBJ1-1; 10 nucleotides align to TRBD1. This chain's CDR3 is CASRRQGAWTEAFF. The CDR3 nucleotides are TGTGCCAGCAGGAGACAGGGGGCATGGACTGAAGCTTTCTTT.